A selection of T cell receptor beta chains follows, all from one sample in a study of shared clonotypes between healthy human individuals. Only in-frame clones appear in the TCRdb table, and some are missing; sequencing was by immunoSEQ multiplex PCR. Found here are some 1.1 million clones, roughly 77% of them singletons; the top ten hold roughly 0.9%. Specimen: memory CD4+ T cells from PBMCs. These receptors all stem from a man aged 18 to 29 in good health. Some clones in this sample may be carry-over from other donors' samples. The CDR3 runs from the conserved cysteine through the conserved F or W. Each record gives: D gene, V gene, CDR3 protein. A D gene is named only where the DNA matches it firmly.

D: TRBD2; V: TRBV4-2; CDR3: CASSQVGAGNWYEQYF
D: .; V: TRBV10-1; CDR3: CASSEQPFSYEQYF
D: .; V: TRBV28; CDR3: CASSLSQGNTGELFF
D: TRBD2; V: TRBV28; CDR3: CASSSGLAGGGDTQYF
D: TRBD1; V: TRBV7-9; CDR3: CASSTGTGELNTEAFF
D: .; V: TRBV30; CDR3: CAWSVLMNTEAFF
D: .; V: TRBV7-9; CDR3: CASSSRGFGTEAFF
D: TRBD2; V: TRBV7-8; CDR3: CASSPLTSGGYNEQFF
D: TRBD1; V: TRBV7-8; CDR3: CASSLSGGTTYNEQFF
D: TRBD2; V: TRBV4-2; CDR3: CASSQDSFLGGRAETQYF
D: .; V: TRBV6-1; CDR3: CASRTTVSNQPQHF
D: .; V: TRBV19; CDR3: CASKSRQPNEKLFF
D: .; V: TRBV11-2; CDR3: CASSPHPYEGNTF
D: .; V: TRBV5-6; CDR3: CASSLEQRGGVSYEQYF
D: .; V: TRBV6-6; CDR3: CASLADSHPEAFF
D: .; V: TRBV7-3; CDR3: CASSSQGGNTIYF
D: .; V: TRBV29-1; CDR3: CSVVSGMNYEQYF
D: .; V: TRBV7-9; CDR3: CASGTTGLNTEAFF
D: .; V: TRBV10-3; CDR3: CAISGSGAGEQFF
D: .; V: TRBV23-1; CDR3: CASSQSRGAGSHEQYF
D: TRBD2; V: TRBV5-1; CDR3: CASSLDLAGNTGELFF
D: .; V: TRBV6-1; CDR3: CASSSLGEQFF
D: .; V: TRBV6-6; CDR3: CASSGRRGGYTF
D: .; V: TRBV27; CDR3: CASSPLGRDQPQHF
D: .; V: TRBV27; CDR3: CASSYPLWGTYEQYF
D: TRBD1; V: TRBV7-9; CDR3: CASSLGAGQEETQYF
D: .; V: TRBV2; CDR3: CASRTGPSPSGNTIYF
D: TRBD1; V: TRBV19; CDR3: CASSKVWTGGQPQHF
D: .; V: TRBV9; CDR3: CASSSGPSSEEQYF
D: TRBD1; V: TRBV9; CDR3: CASSVTGGTGELFF
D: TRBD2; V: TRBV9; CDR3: CASSVSGTSYLNEQFF
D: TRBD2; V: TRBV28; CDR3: CASQRPSGRVYEQYF
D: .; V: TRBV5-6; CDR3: CASSLTGVSGNTIYF
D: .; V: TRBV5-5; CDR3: CASSPRPGTNTGELFF
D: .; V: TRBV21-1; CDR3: CASSKLGRDGTGELFF
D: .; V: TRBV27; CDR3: CASSLRLNTEAFF
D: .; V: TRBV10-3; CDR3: CAISEEQGPQPQHF
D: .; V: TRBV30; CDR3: CAWSGWRSTEAFF
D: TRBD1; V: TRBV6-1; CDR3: CATRTGGADQPQHF
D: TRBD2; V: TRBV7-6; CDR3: CASSPGTSGVSEQYF
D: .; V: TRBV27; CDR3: CASSLSSISGANVLTF
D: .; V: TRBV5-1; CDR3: CASSLGAGNTIYF
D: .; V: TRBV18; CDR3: CASSPMREGQPQHF
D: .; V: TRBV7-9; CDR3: CASSEDDRTTNEKLFF
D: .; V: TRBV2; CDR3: CASSGQNYGYTF
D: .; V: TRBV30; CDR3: CAWSDFGETQYF
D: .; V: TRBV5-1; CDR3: CASSVGTGNYNEQFF
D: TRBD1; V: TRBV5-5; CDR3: CASSPDRGTEAFF
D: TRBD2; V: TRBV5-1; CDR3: CASSFQGLVIAETQYF
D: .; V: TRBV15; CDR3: CATSRGPDSDEGYTF
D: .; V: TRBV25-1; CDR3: CASSETNRGYGYTF
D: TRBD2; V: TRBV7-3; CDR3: CASSLSTGRARGAVF
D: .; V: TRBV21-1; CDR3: CASSFRGDTGELFF
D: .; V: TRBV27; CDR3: CASSFGTHEQYF